This TCR beta chain was identified in a study of blood T cell repertoires in COVID-19 (TCRdb year 2020). With regard to the full study: The collaborator samples originated in the United States, Italy and Spain and spanned the acute and convalescent phases of COVID-19. The repertoires were made available in a free public database intended to serve as a resource for research on the immune response to SARS-CoV-2. Subjects who had been exposed to COVID-19, were actively infected with it, or had recovered from it provided the deeply sampled blood TCRbeta repertoires that made up the dataset. Where available, HLA class I and class II types were obtained from metadata supplied by the sample provider rather than from assay-based typing. Nearly every sample came with metadata listing a de-identified subject ID, COVID-19 status, age in years and sex. The samples were drawn from two sources: the first 160 participants of the ongoing ImmuneRACE study, and fewer than 1,500 subjects contributed by 6 global collaborators. The prospective study material was composed of cDNA or gDNA derived from T cells, B-cell-depleted T cells, or PBMCs.

TCRbeta CDR3 regions were amplified from genomic DNA using the immunoSEQ Assay, a bias-controlled multiplex PCR. Concerning the study's data processing: Nucleated cell counts per sample were estimated from amplification of reference gene primers within the assay. To quantify the absolute abundance of each unique TCRbeta CDR3 rearrangement, sequence reads were collapsed and filtered. Productive Simpson clonality was computed per sample as the square root of Simpson's diversity index over productive rearrangements. The table was pulled from immuneACCESS by TCRdb, which kept in-frame rearrangements only. Such tables lose some clones; where checked, under half of the loss comes from unresolved V genes, and the rest has no known cause. V, J and clone size are taken as reported in that table, and D and trimming were inferred from the DNA itself. This sample is represented by roughly 49,000 clones; about 83% of them were singletons. The top ten hold around 15% of the sample.

Overall study results and their limits: The quantity of clinical and demographic metadata differed by source and by participant and was supplied without curation.

Each collaborating institution followed its own protocols to collect whole blood in K2EDTA tubes. For TCRbeta analysis, collaborators shipped samples as frozen whole blood, isolated PBMCs, or DNA extracted from either of those sample types. With respect to this clone: Its antigen is unknown. No base-level quality is on record; no much larger clone is a single base apart.

CDR1 and CDR2 are read off the germline V gene as KGHSH and LQKENI. The CDR3 covers 16 residues, taking in both the cysteine and the phenylalanine. Only CDR3 DNA remains: 48 bases, in frame from the first base. The trim is 3 bases for V and 2 bases for J, with a gap of 14 bases between the germline ends. Rearrangement joined TRBV18 to TRBJ1-3; the D gene remains uncertain. This sequence was found in a man aged 40-55 years with acute or convalescent COVID-19. The sequenced material came from peripheral blood. The nucleotide sequence reads as follows: TGTGCCAGCTCACCTGATCCTTCGAGGCCTGGAAACACCATATATTTT. This codes for CASSPDPSRPGNTIYF.